What follows describes a single T cell receptor beta chain. What it binds is unknown. This CDR3 has 15 residues. CDR1 is LGHDT and CDR2 is YNNKEL in the germline V gene (reference sequence). V dropped 1 base and J dropped 4 bases, with 13 bases sitting between them. These data come from a study of T cell responses to AZD1222 COVID-19 vaccine. Study-level results: Among the donors, most were white British and more were female, and clonal diversity was possibly underestimated. Repertoire samples came only from after the peak T cell response.

Measured with immunoSEQ multiplex PCR; TCRdb has only the in-frame clones, and not every one. The sample shows 130,000 to 150,000 clones, over 85% of them seen only once. The chain recombines TRBV3-1 (or the pseudogene TRBV3-2) with TRBJ1-1; D is uncertain. This sample comprised peripheral blood, obtained 28 days after the second AZD1222 dose. The sequence came from an adult who received the AZD1222 COVID-19 vaccine. The CDR3: CASSQGEILGTEAFF. In DNA form, the CDR3 reads TGTGCCAGCAGCCAAGGTGAGATCTTGGGCACTGAAGCTTTCTTT.